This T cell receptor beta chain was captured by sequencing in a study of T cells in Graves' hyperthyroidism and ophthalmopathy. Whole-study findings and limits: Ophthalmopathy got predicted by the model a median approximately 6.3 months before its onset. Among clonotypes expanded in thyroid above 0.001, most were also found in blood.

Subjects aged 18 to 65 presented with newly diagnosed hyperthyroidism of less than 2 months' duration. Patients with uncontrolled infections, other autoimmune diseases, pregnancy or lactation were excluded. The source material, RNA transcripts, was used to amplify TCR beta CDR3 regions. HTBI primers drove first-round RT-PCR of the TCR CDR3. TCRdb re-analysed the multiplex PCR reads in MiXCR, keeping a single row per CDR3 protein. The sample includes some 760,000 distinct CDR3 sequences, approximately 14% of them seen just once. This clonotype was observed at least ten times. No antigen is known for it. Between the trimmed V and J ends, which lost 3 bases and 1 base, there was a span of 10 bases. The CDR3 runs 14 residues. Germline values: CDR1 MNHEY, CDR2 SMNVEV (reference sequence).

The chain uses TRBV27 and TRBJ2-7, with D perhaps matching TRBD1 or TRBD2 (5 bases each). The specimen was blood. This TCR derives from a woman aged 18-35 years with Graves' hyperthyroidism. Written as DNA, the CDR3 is TGTGCCAGCAGTTTCGGGGACGGTTCCTACGAGCAGTACTTC. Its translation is CASSFGDGSYEQYF.